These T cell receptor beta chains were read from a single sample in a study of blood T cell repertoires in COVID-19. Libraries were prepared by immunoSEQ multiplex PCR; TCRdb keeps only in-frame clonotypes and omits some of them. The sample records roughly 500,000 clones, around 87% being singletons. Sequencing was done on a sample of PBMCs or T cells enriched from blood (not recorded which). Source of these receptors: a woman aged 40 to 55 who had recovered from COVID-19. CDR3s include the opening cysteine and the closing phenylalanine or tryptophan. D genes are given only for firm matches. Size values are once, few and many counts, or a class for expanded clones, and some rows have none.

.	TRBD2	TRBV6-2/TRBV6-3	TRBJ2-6	CASSYSAGGFSGANVLTF	TGTGCCAGCAGTTACTCGGCGGGAGGCTTCTCTGGGGCCAACGTCCTGACTTTC
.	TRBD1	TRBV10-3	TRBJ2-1	CAISDLVGGQNEQFF	TGTGCCATCAGTGATCTAGTAGGGGGCCAAAATGAGCAGTTCTTC
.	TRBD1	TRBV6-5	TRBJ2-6	CASSSGQAGANVLTF	TGTGCCAGCAGTTCCGGACAGGCTGGGGCCAACGTCCTGACTTTC
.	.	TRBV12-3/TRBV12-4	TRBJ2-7	CASSSPGFYEQYF	TGTGCCAGCAGTTCCCCAGGGTTCTACGAGCAGTACTTC
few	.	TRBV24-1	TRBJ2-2	CATSDLDRYTGELFF	TGTGCCACCAGTGACCTCGACAGGTACACCGGGGAGCTGTTTTTT
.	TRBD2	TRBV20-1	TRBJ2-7	CSASPSGIYEQYF	TGCAGTGCTAGTCCTAGCGGGATATACGAGCAGTACTTC
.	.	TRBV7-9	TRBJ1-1	CASSLEPPTEAFF	TGTGCCAGCAGCTTAGAGCCCCCCACTGAAGCTTTCTTT
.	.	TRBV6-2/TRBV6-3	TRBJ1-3	CASSPVRRGPGNTIYF	TGTGCCAGCAGCCCCGTAAGGCGGGGACCTGGAAACACCATATATTTT
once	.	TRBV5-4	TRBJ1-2	CASSLRRDLGYGYTF	TGTGCCAGCAGCTTGAGGAGGGACCTGGGGTATGGCTACACCTTC
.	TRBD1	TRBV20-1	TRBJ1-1	CSASPTGVYTEAFF	TGCAGTGCTAGTCCGACAGGGGTTTACACTGAAGCTTTCTTT
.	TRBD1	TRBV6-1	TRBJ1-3	CASRGTGEDGNTIYF	TGTGCCAGCAGGGGGACAGGGGAGGATGGAAACACCATATATTTT
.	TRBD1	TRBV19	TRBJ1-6	CASSRIDRDNSPLHF	TGTGCCAGTAGTAGGATTGACAGGGACAATTCACCCCTCCACTTT
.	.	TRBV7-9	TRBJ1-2	CASSLSGHLPYGYTF	TGTGCCAGCAGCCTATCGGGACATCTTCCCTATGGCTACACCTTC
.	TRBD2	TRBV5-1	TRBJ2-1	CASSLGLAGRLDEQFF	TGCGCCAGCAGCTTGGGGCTAGCGGGAAGGTTGGATGAGCAGTTCTTC
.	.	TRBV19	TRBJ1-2	CASGFLDKNYGYTF	TGTGCCAGTGGATTCCTTGACAAGAACTATGGCTACACCTTC
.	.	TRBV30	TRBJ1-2	CAWSAPGQYGYTF	TGTGCCTGGAGTGCCCCGGGACAATATGGCTACACCTTC
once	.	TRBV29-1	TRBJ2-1	CSVGAGDRLGQFF	TGCAGCGTTGGGGCAGGGGACCGCCTGGGGCAGTTCTTC
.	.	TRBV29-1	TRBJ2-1	CSVVEAVGEQFF	TGCAGCGTTGTTGAAGCGGTAGGTGAGCAGTTCTTC
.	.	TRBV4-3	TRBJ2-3	CASSQGIPTDTQYF	TGCGCCAGCAGCCAGGGCATTCCCACAGATACGCAGTATTTT
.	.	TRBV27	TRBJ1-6	CASRREASRIGYSPLHF	TGTGCCAGCAGGAGGGAAGCCAGTCGCATCGGTTACTCACCCCTCCACTTT
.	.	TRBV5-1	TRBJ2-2	CASVDTGELFF	TGCGCCAGCGTAGACACCGGGGAGCTGTTTTTT
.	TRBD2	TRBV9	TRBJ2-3	CASSVQGLAGGITDTQYF	TGTGCCAGCAGCGTACAGGGACTAGCGGGAGGGATCACAGATACGCAGTATTTT
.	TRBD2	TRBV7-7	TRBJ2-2	CASSPLSGRGYTGELFF	TGTGCCAGCAGCCCACTTAGCGGGAGGGGGTACACCGGGGAGCTGTTTTTT
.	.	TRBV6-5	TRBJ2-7	CASRTDGSSYEQYF	TGTGCCAGCAGAACCGACGGGAGCTCCTACGAGCAGTACTTC
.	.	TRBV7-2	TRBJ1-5	CASSSGLYSNQPQHF	TGTGCCAGCAGCTCAGGACTCTATAGCAATCAGCCCCAGCATTTT
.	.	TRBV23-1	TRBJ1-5	CASSQYCQANGQPQHF	TGCGCCAGCAGTCAATACTGCCAGGCAAATGGGCAGCCCCAGCATTTT
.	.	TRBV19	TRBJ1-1	CASSISTVIEAFF	TGTGCCAGTAGTATATCTACAGTCATTGAAGCTTTCTTT
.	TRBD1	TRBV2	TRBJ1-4	CASLGQGNEKLFF	TGTGCCAGCCTGGGACAGGGTAATGAAAAACTGTTTTTT
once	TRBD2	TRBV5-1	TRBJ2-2	CASSLASGSSGELFF	TGCGCCAGCAGCTTGGCTAGCGGGAGTTCCGGGGAGCTGTTTTTT
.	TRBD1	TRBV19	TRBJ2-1	CASSTGQGWNEQFF	TGTGCCAGTAGTACAGGACAGGGATGGAATGAGCAGTTCTTC
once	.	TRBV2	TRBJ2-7	CASSDGANYEQYF	TGTGCCAGCAGTGATGGGGCTAACTACGAGCAGTACTTC
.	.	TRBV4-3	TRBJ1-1	CASSQDYNRMNTEAFF	TGCGCCAGCAGCCAAGATTATAACAGGATGAACACTGAAGCTTTCTTT
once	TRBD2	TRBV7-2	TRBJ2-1	CASSDRSGTSGYNEQFF	TGTGCCAGCAGCGACAGGTCCGGGACTAGCGGATACAATGAGCAGTTCTTC
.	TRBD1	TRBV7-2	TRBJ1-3	CASSPGQPRSGNTIYF	TGTGCCAGCAGCCCGGGACAGCCTCGCTCTGGAAACACCATATATTTT
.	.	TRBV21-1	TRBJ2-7	CASSKAQGVSYEQYF	TGTGCCAGCAGCAAAGCACAGGGGGTGTCCTACGAGCAGTACTTC
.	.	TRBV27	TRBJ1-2	CASRSLAPGLFNGYTF	TGTGCCAGCAGGTCCTTGGCTCCGGGACTTTTTAATGGCTACACCTTC
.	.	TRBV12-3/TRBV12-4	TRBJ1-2	CASSFGQSYGYTF	TGTGCCAGCAGTTTCGGACAGAGTTATGGCTACACCTTC
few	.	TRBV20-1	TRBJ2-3	CSASTSGTDTQYF	TGCAGTGCTAGTACCAGCGGCACAGATACGCAGTATTTT
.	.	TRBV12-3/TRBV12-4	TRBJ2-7	CASSSNSYEQYF	TGTGCCAGCAGTTCCAATTCCTACGAGCAGTACTTC
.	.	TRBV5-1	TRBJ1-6	CASSLVDGPSRYSPLHF	TGCGCCAGCAGCTTGGTGGACGGTCCTAGCCGTTATTCACCCCTCCACTTT
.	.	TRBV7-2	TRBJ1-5	CASSPMENQPQHF	TGTGCCAGCAGCCCGATGGAGAATCAGCCCCAGCATTTT
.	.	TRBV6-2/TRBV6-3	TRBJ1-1	CASTPRGRGVRTEAFF	TGTGCCAGCACCCCTCGCGGCAGGGGTGTTCGCACTGAAGCTTTCTTT
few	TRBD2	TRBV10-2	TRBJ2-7	CASRKGLGGYEQYF	TGCGCCAGCAGGAAGGGACTAGGCGGCTACGAGCAGTACTTC
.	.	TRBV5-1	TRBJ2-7	CASSLAGADEQYF	TGCGCCAGCAGCTTGGCAGGGGCAGACGAGCAGTACTTC
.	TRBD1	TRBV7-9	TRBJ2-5	CASSYDRGRLHF	TGTGCCAGCAGCTACGACAGGGGCCGCCTGCACTTC
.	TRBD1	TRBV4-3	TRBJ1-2	CASSQDPSRGRRGYTF	TGCGCCAGCAGCCAAGATCCCTCCAGGGGGCGCAGGGGCTACACCTTC
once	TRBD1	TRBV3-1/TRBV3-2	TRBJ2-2	CASSQEGAARGQNTGELFF	TGTGCCAGCAGCCAAGAGGGGGCGGCCAGGGGGCAGAACACCGGGGAGCTGTTTTTT
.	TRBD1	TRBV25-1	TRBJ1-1	CASSERPDRGRTEAFF	TGTGCCAGCAGTGAAAGACCGGACAGGGGTCGGACTGAAGCTTTCTTT
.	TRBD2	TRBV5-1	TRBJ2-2	CASSFGHRNGAGVLTGELFF	TGCGCCAGCAGCTTCGGACACCGCAACGGGGCGGGAGTACTCACCGGGGAGCTGTTTTTT
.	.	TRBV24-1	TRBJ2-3	CATSGRAGTDTQYF	TGTGCCACCAGTGGTCGAGCGGGCACAGATACGCAGTATTTT
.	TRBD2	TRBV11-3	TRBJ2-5	CASSLILGGIGETQYF	TGTGCCAGCAGCTTGATTCTGGGAGGGATCGGGGAGACCCAGTACTTC
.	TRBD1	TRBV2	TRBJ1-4	CASGRDRGEKLFF	TGTGCCAGCGGGCGGGACAGAGGCGAAAAACTGTTTTTT
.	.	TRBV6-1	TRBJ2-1	CASSVGQNRGGNEQFF	TGTGCCAGCAGTGTAGGTCAAAACAGGGGGGGCAATGAGCAGTTCTTC
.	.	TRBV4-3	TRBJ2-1	CASSQDTFYRESYNEQFF	TGCGCCAGCAGCCAAGATACCTTTTACAGGGAGTCCTACAATGAGCAGTTCTTC
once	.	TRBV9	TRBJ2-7	CASSVAESPSYEQYF	TGTGCCAGCAGCGTAGCCGAGTCCCCCTCCTACGAGCAGTACTTC
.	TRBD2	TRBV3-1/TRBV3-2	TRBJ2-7	CASSRTSGRASYEQYF	TGTGCCAGCAGCCGTACTAGCGGGAGGGCCTCCTACGAGCAGTACTTC
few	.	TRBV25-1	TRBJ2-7	CASSEFRGVPYEQYF	TGTGCCAGCAGTGAATTCAGGGGGGTACCCTACGAGCAGTACTTC
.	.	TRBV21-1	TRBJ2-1	CASSKGSPEYPSNEQFF	TGTGCCAGCAGCAAAGGTTCGCCGGAGTACCCCTCCAATGAGCAGTTCTTC
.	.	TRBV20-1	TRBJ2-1	CSASPPSYGNEQFF	TGCAGTGCTAGTCCCCCCTCGTACGGCAATGAGCAGTTCTTC